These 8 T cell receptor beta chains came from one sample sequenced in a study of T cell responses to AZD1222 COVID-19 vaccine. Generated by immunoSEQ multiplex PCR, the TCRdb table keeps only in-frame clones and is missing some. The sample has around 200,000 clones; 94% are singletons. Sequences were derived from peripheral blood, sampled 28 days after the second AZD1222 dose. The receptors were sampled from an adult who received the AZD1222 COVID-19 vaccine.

CDR3 region: CASSEESLTSGADTQYF. The CDR3 nucleotides read TGTGCCAGCAGTGAAGAATCCCTTACTAGCGGGGCAGATACGCAGTATTTT. The chain couples TRBV2 to TRBJ2-3; TRBD2 aligns across 10 bases. Losses at the gene ends were 1 base for V and 4 bases for J; bases not matched to a gene: 8. The CDR3 length is 17 residues. Germline CDR1 and CDR2: SNHLY and FYNNEI.

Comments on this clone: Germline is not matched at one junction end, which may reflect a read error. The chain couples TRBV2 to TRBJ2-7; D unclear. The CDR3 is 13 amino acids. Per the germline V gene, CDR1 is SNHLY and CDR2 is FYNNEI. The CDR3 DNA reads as TGTGCCAGCAGTCCCGGTTGGATCGGGTTTAAAATCTTC. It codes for CASSPGWIGFKIF. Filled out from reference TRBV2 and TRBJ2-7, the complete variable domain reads EPEVTQTPSHQVTQMGQEVILRCVPISNHLYFYWYRQILGQKVEFLVSFYNNEISEKSEIFDDQFSVERPDGSNFTLKIRSTKLEDSAMYFCASSPGWIGFKIFGPGTRLTVT.

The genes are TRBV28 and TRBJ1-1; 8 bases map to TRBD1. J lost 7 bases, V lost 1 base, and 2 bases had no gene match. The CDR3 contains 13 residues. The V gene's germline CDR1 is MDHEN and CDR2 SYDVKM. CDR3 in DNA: TGTGCCAGCAGTTTATCAGGGACAGGTGAAGCTTTCTTT. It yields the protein CASSLSGTGEAFF.

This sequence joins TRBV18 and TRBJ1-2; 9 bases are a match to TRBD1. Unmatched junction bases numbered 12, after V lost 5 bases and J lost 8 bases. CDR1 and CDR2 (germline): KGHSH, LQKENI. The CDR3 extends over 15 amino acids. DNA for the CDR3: TGTGCCAGCTCATTGCCGGGACAGGGAAGAGAGGGCTACACCTTC. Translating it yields CASSLPGQGREGYTF.

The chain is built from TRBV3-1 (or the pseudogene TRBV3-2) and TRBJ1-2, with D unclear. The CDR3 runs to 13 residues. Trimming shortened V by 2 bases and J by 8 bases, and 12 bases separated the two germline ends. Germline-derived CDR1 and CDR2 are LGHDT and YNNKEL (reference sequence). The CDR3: CASSQFLVRGYTF. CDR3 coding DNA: TGTGCCAGCAGCCAATTTTTAGTTCGGGGCTACACCTTC.

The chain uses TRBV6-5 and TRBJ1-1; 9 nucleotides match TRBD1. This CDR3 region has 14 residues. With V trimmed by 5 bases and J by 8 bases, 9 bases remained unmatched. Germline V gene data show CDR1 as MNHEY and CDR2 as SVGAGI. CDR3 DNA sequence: TGTGCCAGCAGTCCCGGACAGGGGCTCATCGAAGCTTTCTTT. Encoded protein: CASSPGQGLIEAFF.

CDR3 DNA sequence: TGTGCCAGTAGCCGGGACACAGCTAACTATGGCTACACCTTC. Its protein is CASSRDTANYGYTF. V and J are TRBV19 and TRBJ1-2, with a tentative D call TRBD1 (6 bases). Germline lookup yields CDR1 LNHDA and CDR2 SQIVND (reference sequence). V was clipped by 6 bases and J by 0 bases, with 11 bases between them. This CDR3 region has 14 residues.

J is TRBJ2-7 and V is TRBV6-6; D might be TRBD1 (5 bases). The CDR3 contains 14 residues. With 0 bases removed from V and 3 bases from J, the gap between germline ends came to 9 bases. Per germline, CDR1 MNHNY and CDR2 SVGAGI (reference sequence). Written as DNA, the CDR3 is TGTGCCAGCAGTTACTCTCAGGGATTCTACGAGCAGTACTTC. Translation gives CASSYSQGFYEQYF.